What follows are 7 T cell receptor beta chains derived from one specimen sequenced in a study of beta chain features in type 1 diabetes. Expressed TCRB transcripts were sequenced, since all the RNA that had been isolated was reverse transcribed. The assay was immunoSEQ multiplex PCR, and TCRdb's table has in-frame clones only and misses some. This sample yields about 350,000 clones, of which less than 20% are seen a single time; around 0.04% belongs to the top ten. Material: naive CD4+ T cells from blood. The origin of the receptors is a woman aged 18-35 years in good health.

This clone was seen a handful of times. CDR3 bases: TGTGCCAGCAGCGAGGATGGAGGGCGAGAGACCCAGTACTTC. Encoded protein: CASSEDGGRETQYF. This chain uses TRBV7-2 with TRBJ2-5; D is possibly TRBD2 (6 bases). Trimming took 5 bases from V and 4 from J, leaving 14 bases between them. The germline V gene encodes CDR1 SGHTA and CDR2 FQGNSA. The CDR3 extends over 14 amino acids.

The chain combines TRBV9 with TRBJ2-3, with D perhaps assigned TRBD1 or TRBD2 (5 bases each). The V end was cut by 4 bases, the J end by 0 bases, with 12 bases between. The CDR3 is 15 amino acids. From germline, CDR1 is SGDLS and CDR2 YYNGEE. In DNA form, the CDR3 reads TGTGCCAGCAGCATAGAGGGGTCTAGCACAGATACGCAGTATTTT. Protein: CASSIEGSSTDTQYF.

The chain joins TRBV25-1 to TRBJ2-1; 7 nucleotides line up with TRBD2. This CDR3 has 13 amino acids. Germline values: CDR1 MGHDK, CDR2 SYGVNS. V shed 4 bases and J 9 bases; nucleotides not matched to a gene: 6. The CDR3 DNA reads TGTGCCAGCAGTGGCCGGTCGGGGGGTGAGCAGTTCTTC. Its translation: CASSGRSGGEQFF. The entire variable domain, with the rest obtained from reference TRBV25-1 and TRBJ2-1, is as follows: EADIYQTPRYLVIGTGKKITLECSQTMGHDKMYWYQQDPGMELHLIHYSYGVNSTEKGDLSSESTVSRIRTEHFPLTLESARPSHTSQYLCASSGRSGGEQFFGPGTRLTVL.

The chain uses TRBV25-1 and TRBJ2-2, with no clear D. Germline V lookup: CDR1 MGHDK, CDR2 SYGVNS. Trimming shortened V by 4 bases and J by 0 bases, and 6 bases separated the two germline ends. The CDR3 extends over 14 amino acids. CDR3 DNA: TGTGCCAGCAGTGTCCTAACGAACACCGGGGAGCTGTTTTTT. This sequence encodes CASSVLTNTGELFF.

This clone was counted only a few times. The chain couples TRBV7-2 to TRBJ1-5; 7 bases are shared with TRBD1. There are 15 residues in the CDR3. CDR1 and CDR2 (germline): SGHTA, FQGNSA. The J segment lost 6 bases and the V segment lost 5 bases, leaving 10 bases of the junction unmatched. CDR3 loop: CASSTSGTVVQPQHF. CDR3 DNA sequence: TGTGCCAGCAGCACCTCCGGGACAGTTGTTCAGCCCCAGCATTTT.

The rearrangement uses TRBV9 and TRBJ1-4, with TRBD1 identical over 7 bases. The J segment lost 5 bases and the V segment lost 4 bases, leaving 5 bases of the junction unmatched. CDR3 size: 14 residues. The germline gives CDR1 SGDLS, CDR2 YYNGEE. CDR3: CASSLGQANEKLFF. DNA for the CDR3: TGTGCCAGCAGCCTAGGACAGGCCAATGAAAAACTGTTTTTT.

This clone was seen a handful of times. In nucleotides, the CDR3 is TGTGCCAGCAGCTTGATCTTGGAGAAAGAGACCCAGTACTTC. Protein sequence: CASSLILEKETQYF. The J gene is TRBJ2-5, the V gene TRBV5-4; D remains ambiguous. The CDR3 runs to 14 residues. Germline CDR1 SGHNT, CDR2 YYREEE (reference sequence). The V end lost 1 base, the J end lost 3 bases, and 10 bases lay between the germline ends.